This T cell receptor beta chain originates from a study of T cell repertoires in cytomegalovirus infection. About the research overall: As its CMV epitopes, the study selected recently identified HLA-C-restricted and well-studied HLA-B-restricted targets.

TCRdb processed the reads anew with MiXCR; each CDR3 protein has one entry. This table has about 830,000 distinct CDR3 sequences, 30% to 35% appearing once. The germline gives CDR1 MDHEN, CDR2 SYDVKM. This CDR3 is 15 amino acids long. The ends lost 2 bases at V and 4 bases at J; junction bases unmatched: 7. Worth noting for this clonotype: Its specificity is not known.

The sequences come from cultured CD8+ T cells from PBMCs, collected from culture after CMV antigen stimulation. The sequence derives from a human donor in good health (CMV status not recorded). Some clones in this sample may be carry-over from other donors' samples. The rearrangement joins TRBV28 to TRBJ2-5; 7 bases are shared with TRBD1. The CDR3 coding sequence is TGTGCCAGCAGTTTAGAGGATCACAGGGGAGAGACCCAGTACTTC. Residues: CASSLEDHRGETQYF.